This passage covers 19 T cell receptor beta chains from one sample sequenced in a study of Graves' ophthalmopathy and Graves' hyperthyroidism. Transcripts of RNA were the source for amplifying TCR beta CDR3 regions. An initial RT-PCR round employing HTBI primers preceded a second-round multiplex PCR. TCRdb ran MiXCR on the multiplex PCR reads and lists one entry per CDR3 protein. This sample has about 660,000 distinct CDR3 sequences; roughly 39% occur once, and the top ten carry 3% to 3.5%. The sequenced sample was peripheral blood. All receptors come from an adult man with Graves' ophthalmopathy.

This clonotype has ten or more counts. The rearrangement uses TRBV7-3 and TRBJ1-6; TRBD1 might be the D (5 bases). The CDR3 has 14 residues. Deletions cut 4 bases from V and 10 bases from J, with 14 bases between. The germline V gene encodes CDR1 SGHTA and CDR2 FQGTGA. This CDR3 reads CASSSGTPISPLHF. In nucleotides, the CDR3 is TGTGCCAGCAGCTCCGGGACTCCCATATCACCCCTCCACTTT.

This clonotype was detected a few times. The gene calls are TRBV19 and TRBJ1-2, with TRBD1 as a possible D gene (5 bases). This CDR3 has 17 residues. Trimming pared 1 base from V and 0 bases from J, leaving 15 bases between. Germline V CDR1 and CDR2: LNHDA, SQIVND (reference sequence). This CDR3 reads CASSIVGGARTNYGYTF. CDR3 in DNA: TGTGCCAGTAGTATAGTCGGAGGGGCCAGGACTAACTATGGCTACACCTTC.

This clonotype was recorded at least ten times. CDR3 coding DNA: TGCGCCAGCAGCCAAGTGGGACAGGGGGCCCAAGAGACCCAGTACTTC. It translates to CASSQVGQGAQETQYF. This chain joins TRBV4-1 and TRBJ2-5; 12 nucleotides agree with TRBD1. The CDR3 has 16 amino acids. Germline V lookup: CDR1 MGHRA, CDR2 YSYEKL. The ends lost 1 base at V and 1 base at J; junction bases unmatched: 1.

The rearrangement uses TRBV24-1 and TRBJ1-2; 8 nucleotides match TRBD1. In germline, CDR1 is KGHDR, CDR2 SFDVKD. CDR3 size: 17 residues. V dropped 6 bases and J dropped 4; count of bases not matched to a gene: 15. The CDR3 loop is CATSTRAGDRPTYGYTF. CDR3 nucleotides: TGTGCCACCAGTACCAGGGCTGGGGACAGGCCGACCTATGGCTACACCTTC.

This chain connects TRBV7-2 to TRBJ2-7, with D perhaps matching TRBD1 or TRBD2 (5 bases each). Deletions cut 8 bases from V and 3 bases from J, with 17 bases between. This CDR3 comprises 14 residues. CDR1 SGHTA and CDR2 FQGNSA come from the germline V gene. This chain's CDR3 is CASGGFDLSYEQYF. For the CDR3, the DNA is TGTGCCAGCGGGGGATTCGACTTAAGCTACGAGCAGTACTTC.

The genes are TRBV3-1 and TRBJ2-7, with D unresolved. The CDR3 has 12 amino acids. The germline V and J ends were trimmed by 8 bases and 5 bases, with 13 bases remaining between them. Per germline, CDR1 LGHDT and CDR2 YNNKEL (reference sequence). CDR3 region: CASGESWNEQYF. The CDR3 bases are TGTGCCAGCGGCGAAAGTTGGAACGAGCAGTACTTC.

This clonotype was observed a handful of times. CDR3 bases: TGCGCCAGCAGCTGGACAGGAAAAAGGGTTTATAGCAATCAGCCCCAGCATTTT. Amino acid sequence: CASSWTGKRVYSNQPQHF. The chain couples TRBV5-1 to TRBJ1-5; 7 bases map to TRBD1. The CDR3 length is 18 residues. Trimming took 3 bases from V and 0 from J; bases not matched to a gene: 12. Germline loops: CDR1 SGHRS, CDR2 YFSETQ. Full variable domain (missing parts from reference TRBV5-1 and TRBJ1-5): KAGVTQTPRYLIKTRGQQVTLSCSPISGHRSVSWYQQTPGQGLQFLFEYFSETQRNKGNFPGRFSGRQFSNSRSEMNVSTLELGDSALYLCASSWTGKRVYSNQPQHFGDGTRLSIL.

The chain combines TRBV15 with TRBJ1-1; TRBD1 is a possible D gene (5 bases). CDR1 is LNHNV and CDR2 is YYDKDF in the germline V gene (reference sequence). Trimming left V 9 bases short and J 7 bases short, with 15 bases between. The CDR3 runs to 12 residues. The CDR3: CATNPTANEAFF. The CDR3 DNA sequence: TGTGCCACTAATCCGACAGCAAATGAAGCTTTCTTT.

On this clonotype: This may arise from a read error, as a much more abundant clone is one base away. The chain combines TRBV25-1 with TRBJ2-5; D is undetermined. The V gene's germline CDR1 is MGHDK and CDR2 SYGVNS. The CDR3 is 14 residues long. This CDR3 reads CASSESVGQGTQYF. CDR3 DNA sequence: TGTGCCAGCAGTGAGTCTGTTGGGCAAGGGACCCAGTACTTC.

This clonotype has at least ten counts. This rearrangement joins TRBV10-3 to TRBJ1-5; tentatively, D is TRBD1 (5 bases). Germline V gene lookup returns CDR1 ENHRY and CDR2 SYGVKD. CDR3 size: 14 residues. Trimming removed 8 bases at V and 5 bases at J, with 16 bases between. The CDR3 loop reads CAISGAPGDQPQHF. CDR3 nucleotides: TGTGCCATCTCTGGGGCCCCGGGCGATCAGCCCCAGCATTTT.

The genes are TRBV15 and TRBJ2-5; TRBD1 matches 7 bases. The CDR3 has 16 residues. V lost 1 base, J lost 0 bases, and 5 bases stayed unmatched. The V gene's germline CDR1 is LNHNV and CDR2 YYDKDF (reference sequence). Written as DNA, the CDR3 is TGTGCCACCAGCAGAGCTACAGGGGTCCACCAAGAGACCCAGTACTTC. It specifies CATSRATGVHQETQYF.

This clonotype was observed a single time. This chain connects TRBV29-1 to TRBJ2-5; the match to TRBD2 covers 10 bases. V gave up 6 bases and J gave up 2 bases; unmatched junction bases: 12. CDR1 and CDR2 (germline): SQVTM, ANQGSEA. The CDR3 covers 16 residues. Here the CDR3 DNA reads TGCAGCGTGTCACAAGGTGGTAGCGGGAGGCAAGAGACCCAGTACTTC. Residues: CSVSQGGSGRQETQYF.

A note on this clonotype: The conserved phenylalanine or tryptophan normally closing the CDR3 is absent here, so this likely arose from a read error. The DNA is omitted, as the CDR3 cannot be located on it reliably, and the CDR3 follows TCRdb's listing. This rearrangement joins TRBV25-1 to TRBJ1-4; TRBD1 reflects the table's D call only, with no check against the DNA. The CDR3 comprises 10 residues, both ends counted. Germline V gene sequence: CDR1 MGHDK, CDR2 SYGVNS. CDR3 sequence reads: CASSELQGAN.

Worth noting for this clonotype: Being one base from a much bigger clone, this may be a read error. This chain uses TRBV29-1 with TRBJ2-7, with 7 positions matching TRBD1. This CDR3 is built from 13 residues. Germline V lookup: CDR1 SQVTM, CDR2 ANQGSEA. CDR3 nucleotides: TGCAGCGTCTCCGGGACAGCCTCCTACGGGCAGTACTTC. Protein: CSVSGTASYGQYF.

V gene TRBV6-6 combines with J gene TRBJ1-5; D call uncertain. Germline V gene sequence: CDR1 MNHNY, CDR2 SVGAGI (reference sequence). This CDR3 is 14 amino acids long. The V end was cut by 5 bases, the J end by 2 bases, with 10 bases between. The CDR3 sequence: CASSAPEGNQPQHF. CDR3 DNA sequence: TGTGCCAGCAGTGCACCAGAAGGCAATCAGCCCCAGCATTTT.

This clonotype was recorded many times. One junction end does not reproduce the germline sequence, and a read error may be involved. V is TRBV7-9 and J is TRBJ1-2; 12 bases line up with TRBD1. The CDR3 spans 15 residues. Germline V CDR1 and CDR2: SEHNR, FQNEAQ (reference sequence). DNA for the CDR3: TGCGCCAGCAGCCCGGGACAGGGGGCGAGCTATGGCTACACCTTC. Translating gives CASSPGQGASYGYTF.

This clonotype was seen just once. The rearrangement joins TRBV24-1 to TRBJ2-1; D is unresolved. Germline CDR1 is KGHDR and CDR2 is SFDVKD. The length of the CDR3 is 13 residues. V lost 9 bases and J 0 bases, leaving 8 bases between the germline ends. The chain's CDR3 is CATCQSSYNEQFF. The DNA for the CDR3 is TGTGCCACCTGTCAGAGCTCCTACAATGAGCAGTTCTTC.

This clonotype was found many times. The rearrangement uses TRBV5-4 and TRBJ2-7, with a tentative D call TRBD2 (5 bases). Germline loops: CDR1 SGHNT, CDR2 YYREEE (reference sequence). The CDR3 is 14 residues long. V was pared by 0 bases and J by 5 bases, with 12 bases between. Here the CDR3 DNA reads TGTGCCAGCAGCTTGGGAGGGCAGGACCACGAGCAGTACTTC. Its protein is CASSLGGQDHEQYF.

The chain employs TRBV7-3 and TRBJ2-3; D is undetermined. The CDR3 runs 16 residues. The germline CDR1 and CDR2 sequences are SGHTA and FQGTGA. The V end lost 5 bases, the J end lost 5 bases, and 20 bases lay between the germline ends. The CDR3 DNA is TGTGCCAGCAGCACTACTCGGGCTTCTTGGGTAGATACGCAGTATTTT. This sequence encodes CASSTTRASWVDTQYF.